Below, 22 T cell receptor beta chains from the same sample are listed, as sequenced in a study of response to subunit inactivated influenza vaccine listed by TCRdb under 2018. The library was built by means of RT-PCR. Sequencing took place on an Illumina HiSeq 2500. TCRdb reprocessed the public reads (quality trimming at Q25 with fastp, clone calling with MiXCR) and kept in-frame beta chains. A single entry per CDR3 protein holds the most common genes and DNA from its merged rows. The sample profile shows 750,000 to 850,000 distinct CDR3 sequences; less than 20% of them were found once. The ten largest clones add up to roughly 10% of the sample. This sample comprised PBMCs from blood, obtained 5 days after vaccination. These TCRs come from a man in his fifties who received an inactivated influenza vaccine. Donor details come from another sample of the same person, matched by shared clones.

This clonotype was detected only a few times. The CDR3 here is CASSGAPQNIQYF. The CDR3 DNA reads TGTGCCAGCAGCGGAGCACCACAAAACATTCAGTACTTC. V is TRBV7-9 and J is TRBJ2-4; D unclear. Germline-derived CDR1 and CDR2 are SEHNR and FQNEAQ (reference sequence). The V end was cut by 5 bases, the J end by 5 bases, with 10 bases between. This CDR3 has 13 residues.

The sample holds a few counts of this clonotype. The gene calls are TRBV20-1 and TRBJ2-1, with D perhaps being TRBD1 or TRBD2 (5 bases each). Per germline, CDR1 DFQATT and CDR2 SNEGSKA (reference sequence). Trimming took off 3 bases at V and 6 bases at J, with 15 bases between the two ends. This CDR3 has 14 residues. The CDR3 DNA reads TGCAGTGCTAGCCTCCCGGGACGACCCAATGAGCAGTTCTTC. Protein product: CSASLPGRPNEQFF.

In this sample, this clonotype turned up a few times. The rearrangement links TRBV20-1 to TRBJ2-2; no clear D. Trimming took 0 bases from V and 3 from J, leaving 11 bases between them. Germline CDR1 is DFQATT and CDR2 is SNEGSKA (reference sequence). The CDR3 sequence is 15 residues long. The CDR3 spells CSARDFLADTGELFF. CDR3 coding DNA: TGCAGTGCTAGAGACTTCCTGGCAGACACCGGGGAGCTGTTTTTT.

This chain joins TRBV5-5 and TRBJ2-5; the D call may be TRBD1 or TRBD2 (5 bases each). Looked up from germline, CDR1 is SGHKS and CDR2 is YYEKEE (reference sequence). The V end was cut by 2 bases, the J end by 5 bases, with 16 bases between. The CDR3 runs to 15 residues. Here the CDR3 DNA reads TGTGCCAGCAGCTTTGGGACCTTCAGTGGGGAGACCCAGTACTTC. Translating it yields CASSFGTFSGETQYF.

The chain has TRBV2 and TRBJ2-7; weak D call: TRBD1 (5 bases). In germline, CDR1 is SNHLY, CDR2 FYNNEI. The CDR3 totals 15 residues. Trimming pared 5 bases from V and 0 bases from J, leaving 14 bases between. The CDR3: CASSPGPPGSYEQYF. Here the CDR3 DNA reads TGTGCCAGCAGTCCAGGGCCGCCTGGCTCCTACGAGCAGTACTTC.

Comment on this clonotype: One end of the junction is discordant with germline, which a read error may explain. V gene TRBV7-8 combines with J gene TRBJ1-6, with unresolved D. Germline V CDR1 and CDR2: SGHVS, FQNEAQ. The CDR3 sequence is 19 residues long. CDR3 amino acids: CANSLRVDWGGGLDSPLHF. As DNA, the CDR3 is TGTGCCAACAGCTTGAGGGTCGACTGGGGTGGTGGATTGGATTCACCCCTCCACTTT.

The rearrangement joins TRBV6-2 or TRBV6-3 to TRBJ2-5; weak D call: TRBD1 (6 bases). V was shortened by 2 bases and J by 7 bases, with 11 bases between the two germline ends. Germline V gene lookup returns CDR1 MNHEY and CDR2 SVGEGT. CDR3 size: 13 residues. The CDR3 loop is CASSYQGLGTQYF. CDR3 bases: TGTGCCAGCAGTTACCAGGGGTTGGGGACCCAGTACTTC.

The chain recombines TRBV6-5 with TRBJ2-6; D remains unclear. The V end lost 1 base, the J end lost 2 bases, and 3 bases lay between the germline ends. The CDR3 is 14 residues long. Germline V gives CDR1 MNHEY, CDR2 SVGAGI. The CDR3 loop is CASSYYTGANVLTF. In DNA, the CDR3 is TGTGCCAGCAGTTACTATACTGGGGCCAACGTCCTGACTTTC.

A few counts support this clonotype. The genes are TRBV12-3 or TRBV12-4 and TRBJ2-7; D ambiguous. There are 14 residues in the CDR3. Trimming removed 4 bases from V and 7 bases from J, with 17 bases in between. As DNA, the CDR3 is TGTGCCAGCAGTTGGCAGGAAATATCAGAAGAGCAGTACTTC. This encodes CASSWQEISEEQYF.

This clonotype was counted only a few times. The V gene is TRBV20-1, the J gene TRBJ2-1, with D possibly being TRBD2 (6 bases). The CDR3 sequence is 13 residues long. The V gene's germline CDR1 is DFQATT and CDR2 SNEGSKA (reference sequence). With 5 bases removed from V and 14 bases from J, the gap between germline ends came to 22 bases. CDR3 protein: CSAPGLPGEMEFF. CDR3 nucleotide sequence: TGCAGTGCTCCGGGACTGCCGGGGGAGATGGAGTTCTTC.

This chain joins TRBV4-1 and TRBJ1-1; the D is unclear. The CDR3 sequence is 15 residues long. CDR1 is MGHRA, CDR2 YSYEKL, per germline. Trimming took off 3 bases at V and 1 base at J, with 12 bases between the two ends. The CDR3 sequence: CASSHPTWGNTEAFF. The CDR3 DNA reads TGCGCCAGCAGCCACCCTACTTGGGGGAACACTGAAGCTTTCTTT.

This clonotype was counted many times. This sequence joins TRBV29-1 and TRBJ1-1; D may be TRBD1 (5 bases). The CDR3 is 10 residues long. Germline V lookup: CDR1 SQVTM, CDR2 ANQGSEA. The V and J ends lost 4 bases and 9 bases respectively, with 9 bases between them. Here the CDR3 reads CSVGDVQAFF. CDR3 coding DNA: TGCAGCGTTGGGGACGTACAAGCTTTCTTT.

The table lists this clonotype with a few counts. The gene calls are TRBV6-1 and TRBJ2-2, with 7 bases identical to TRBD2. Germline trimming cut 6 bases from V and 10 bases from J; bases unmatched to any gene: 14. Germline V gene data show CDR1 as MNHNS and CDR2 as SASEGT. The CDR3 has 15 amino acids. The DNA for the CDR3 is TGTGCCAGCAGCCCTGTGAGGGAGGGCCTGTTGGAGCTGTTTTTT. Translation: CASSPVREGLLELFF.

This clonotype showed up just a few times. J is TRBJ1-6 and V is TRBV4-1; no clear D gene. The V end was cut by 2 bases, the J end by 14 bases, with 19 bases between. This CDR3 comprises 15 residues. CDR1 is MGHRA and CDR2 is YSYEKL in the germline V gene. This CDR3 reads CASSQPLRTQEALHF. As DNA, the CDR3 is TGCGCCAGCAGCCAACCGTTGAGAACCCAGGAGGCCCTCCACTTT.

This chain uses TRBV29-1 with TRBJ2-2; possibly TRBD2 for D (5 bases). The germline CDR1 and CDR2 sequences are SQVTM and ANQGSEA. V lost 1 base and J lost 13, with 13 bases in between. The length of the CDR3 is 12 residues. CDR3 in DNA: TGCAGCGTTGAAGGCGGTACTAGTCGGCTGTTTTTT. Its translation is CSVEGGTSRLFF.

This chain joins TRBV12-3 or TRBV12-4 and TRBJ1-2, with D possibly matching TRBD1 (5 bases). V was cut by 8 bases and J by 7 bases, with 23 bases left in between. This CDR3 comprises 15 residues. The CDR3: CASHNTRQGLSGYTF. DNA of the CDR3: TGTGCCAGCCACAATACGCGCCAGGGATTAAGTGGCTACACCTTC.

Here the CDR3 reads CSASGQKSTDTQYF. In DNA, the CDR3 is TGCAGTGCTAGCGGACAGAAGAGCACAGATACGCAGTATTTT. This chain uses TRBV20-1 with TRBJ2-3; D is perhaps TRBD1 (6 bases). Germline CDR1 reads DFQATT; CDR2 reads SNEGSKA (reference sequence). V was clipped by 3 bases and J by 0 bases, with 10 bases between them. The CDR3 spans 14 residues.

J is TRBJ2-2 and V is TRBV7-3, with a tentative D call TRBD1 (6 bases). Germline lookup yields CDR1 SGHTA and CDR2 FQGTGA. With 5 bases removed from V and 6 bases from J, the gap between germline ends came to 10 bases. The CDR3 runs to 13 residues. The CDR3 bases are TGTGCCAGCAGCCCCACAGGGCCCGGGGAGCTGTTTTTT. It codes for CASSPTGPGELFF.

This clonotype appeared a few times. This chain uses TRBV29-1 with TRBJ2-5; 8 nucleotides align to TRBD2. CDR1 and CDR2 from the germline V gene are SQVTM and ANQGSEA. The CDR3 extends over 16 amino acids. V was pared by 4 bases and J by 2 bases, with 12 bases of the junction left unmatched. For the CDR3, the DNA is TGCAGCGTTGGGCGAGAAGCCGGGACTAGACAAGAGACCCAGTACTTC. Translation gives CSVGREAGTRQETQYF. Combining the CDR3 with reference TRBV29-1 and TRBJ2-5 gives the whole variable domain SAVISQKPSRDICQRGTSLTIQCQVDSQVTMMFWYRQQPGQSLTLIATANQGSEATYESGFVIDKFPISRPNLTFSTLTVSNMSPEDSSIYLCSVGREAGTRQETQYFGPGTRLLVL.

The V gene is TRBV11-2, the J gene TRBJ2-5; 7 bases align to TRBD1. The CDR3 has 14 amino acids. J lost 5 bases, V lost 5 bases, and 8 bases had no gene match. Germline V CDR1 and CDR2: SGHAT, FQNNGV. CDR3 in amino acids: CASSPGTVGETQYF. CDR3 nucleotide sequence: TGTGCCAGCAGCCCCGGGACAGTCGGGGAGACCCAGTACTTC.

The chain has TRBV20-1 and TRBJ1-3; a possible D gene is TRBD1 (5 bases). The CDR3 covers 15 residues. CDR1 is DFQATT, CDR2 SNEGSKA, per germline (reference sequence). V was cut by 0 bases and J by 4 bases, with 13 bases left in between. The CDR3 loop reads CSARDDRSAGNTIYF. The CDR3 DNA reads TGCAGTGCTAGAGATGACAGATCTGCAGGAAACACCATATATTTT.

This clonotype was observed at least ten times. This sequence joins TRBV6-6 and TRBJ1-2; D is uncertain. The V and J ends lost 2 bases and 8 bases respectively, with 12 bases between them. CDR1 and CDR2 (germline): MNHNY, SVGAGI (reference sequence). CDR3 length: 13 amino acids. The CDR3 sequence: CASSYTEEGGYTF. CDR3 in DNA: TGTGCCAGCAGTTACACCGAAGAAGGGGGCTACACCTTC.